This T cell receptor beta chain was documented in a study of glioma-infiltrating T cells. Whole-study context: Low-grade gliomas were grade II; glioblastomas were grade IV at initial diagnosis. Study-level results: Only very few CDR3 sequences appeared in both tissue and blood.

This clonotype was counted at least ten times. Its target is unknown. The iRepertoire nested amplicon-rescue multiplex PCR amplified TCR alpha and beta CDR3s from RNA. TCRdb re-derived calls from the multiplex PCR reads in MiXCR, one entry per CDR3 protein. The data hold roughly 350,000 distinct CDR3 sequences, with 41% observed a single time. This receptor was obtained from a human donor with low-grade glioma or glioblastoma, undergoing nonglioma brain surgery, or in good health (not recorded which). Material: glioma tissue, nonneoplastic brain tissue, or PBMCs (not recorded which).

The CDR3 coding sequence is TGTGCCAGCAGTTACTCGGGACGGACTACCTACAATGAGCAGTTCTTC. It codes for CASSYSGRTTYNEQFF. This sequence joins TRBV6-5 and TRBJ2-1; the D gene is possibly TRBD2 (6 bases). Germline V lookup: CDR1 MNHEY, CDR2 SVGAGI. Trimming stripped 0 bases from V and 2 bases from J, with 11 bases between. CDR3 length equals 16 residues.